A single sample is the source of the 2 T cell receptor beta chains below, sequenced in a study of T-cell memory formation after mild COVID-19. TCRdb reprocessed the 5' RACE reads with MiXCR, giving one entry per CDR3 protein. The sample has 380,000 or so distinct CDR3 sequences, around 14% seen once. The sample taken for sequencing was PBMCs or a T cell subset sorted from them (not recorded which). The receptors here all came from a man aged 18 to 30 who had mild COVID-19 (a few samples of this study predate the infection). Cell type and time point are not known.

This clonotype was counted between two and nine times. The CDR3 coding sequence is TGCGCCAGCAGCTTCCTGTACCAAGAGACCCAGTACTTC. This codes for CASSFLYQETQYF. The rearrangement links TRBV5-1 to TRBJ2-5; D call uncertain. Germline-derived CDR1 and CDR2 are SGHRS and YFSETQ. Trimming left V 2 bases short and J 0 bases short, with 5 bases between. CDR3 size: 13 residues. The full variable domain, rest sourced from reference TRBV5-1 and TRBJ2-5, is KAGVTQTPRYLIKTRGQQVTLSCSPISGHRSVSWYQQTPGQGLQFLFEYFSETQRNKGNFPGRFSGRQFSNSRSEMNVSTLELGDSALYLCASSFLYQETQYFGPGTRLLVL.

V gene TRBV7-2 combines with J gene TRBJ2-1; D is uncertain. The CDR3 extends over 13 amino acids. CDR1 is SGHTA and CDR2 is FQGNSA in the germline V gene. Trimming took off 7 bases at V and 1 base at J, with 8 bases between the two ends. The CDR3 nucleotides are TGTGCCAGCACCTCCCAGTCCTACAATGAGCAGTTCTTC. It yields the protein CASTSQSYNEQFF.